These T cell receptor beta chains were read from a single sample in a study of blood T cell repertoires in COVID-19. Libraries were prepared by immunoSEQ multiplex PCR; TCRdb keeps only in-frame clonotypes and omits some of them. Counted here are about 320,000 clones, approximately 85% occurring once; the ten biggest clones make up approximately 7.6%. The sample consisted of peripheral blood. These receptors originate from a human donor in a cohort sampled during active COVID-19. The CDR3 runs from the conserved cysteine through the conserved F or W. A D gene is named only where the DNA matches it firmly. Not all rows give a size; the values are once, few, many and, for expanded clones, a class.

clone size	D gene	V gene	J gene	CDR3 protein	CDR3 DNA
.	.	TRBV7-9	TRBJ1-2	CASSLPGVGYTF	TGTGCCAGCAGCTTGCCAGGGGTTGGCTACACCTTC
.	TRBD2	TRBV5-8	TRBJ2-7	CASSLAEAGDYEQYF	TGTGCCAGCAGCTTGGCCGAGGCGGGGGACTACGAGCAGTACTTC
.	TRBD1	TRBV6-1	TRBJ1-2	CASSEPGQGNYGYTF	TGTGCCAGCAGTGAACCCGGACAGGGGAACTATGGCTACACCTTC
.	.	TRBV30	TRBJ1-2	CAWRSSFNYGYTF	TGTGCCTGGAGATCGTCCTTCAACTATGGCTACACCTTC
.	.	TRBV6-5	TRBJ1-6	CASTQGWGYNSPLHF	TGTGCCAGCACTCAGGGTTGGGGTTATAATTCACCCCTCCACTTT
.	.	TRBV28	TRBJ2-7	CATRQGAIAGVNEQYF	TGTGCCACCCGACAGGGGGCGATAGCGGGGGTGAATGAGCAGTACTTC
.	TRBD2	TRBV9	TRBJ2-2	CASSVSAGGNTGELFF	TGTGCCAGCAGCGTATCTGCGGGGGGGAACACCGGGGAGCTGTTTTTT
.	.	TRBV7-9	TRBJ2-2	CASSLDTLPGELFF	TGTGCCAGCAGCCTTGACACCCTTCCCGGGGAGCTGTTTTTT
.	.	TRBV6-5	TRBJ1-2	CASTVGQSDYGYTF	TGTGCCAGCACTGTAGGACAGTCGGACTATGGCTACACCTTC
.	.	TRBV29-1	TRBJ1-2	CSVEDLRGYGYTF	TGCAGCGTTGAAGATCTCAGGGGCTATGGCTACACCTTC
.	TRBD2	TRBV5-5	TRBJ2-7	CASSLGLAQGEQYF	TGTGCCAGCAGCTTGGGACTAGCTCAGGGCGAGCAGTACTTC
.	.	TRBV4-1	TRBJ1-1	CASSQVPTRTEAFF	TGCGCCAGCAGCCAAGTCCCAACGAGGACTGAAGCTTTCTTT
.	TRBD1	TRBV6-5	TRBJ1-2	CASSTDRAWVYGYTF	TGTGCCAGCAGCACGGACAGGGCGTGGGTCTATGGCTACACCTTC
.	TRBD1	TRBV7-9	TRBJ2-1	CASSLRDRGYNEQFF	TGTGCCAGCAGTCTCCGGGACAGAGGTTACAATGAGCAGTTCTTC
.	.	TRBV18	TRBJ2-3	CASSPRGDTQYF	TGTGCCAGCTCACCTAGAGGGGATACGCAGTATTTT
.	TRBD2	TRBV7-9	TRBJ2-1	CASRPAGTSGQYNEQFF	TGTGCCAGCAGACCCGCAGGGACTAGCGGTCAGTACAATGAGCAGTTCTTC
few	TRBD1	TRBV30	TRBJ1-2	CAWTPAITGDYGYTF	TGTGCCTGGACCCCCGCGATTACAGGGGACTATGGCTACACCTTC
.	.	TRBV2	TRBJ1-5	CASSEDRNNQPQHF	TGTGCCAGCAGTGAGGACAGAAATAATCAGCCCCAGCATTTT
few	.	TRBV4-2	TRBJ2-2	CASSQDRTGELFF	TGTGCCAGCAGCCAAGATCGTACCGGGGAGCTGTTTTTT
.	TRBD1	TRBV7-3	TRBJ2-3	CASSLGTGADTQYF	TGTGCCAGCAGCTTAGGGACAGGGGCCGATACGCAGTATTTT
once	.	TRBV2	TRBJ1-2	CASTLRGAGGYTF	TGTGCCAGCACCCTTCGGGGGGCGGGTGGCTACACCTTC
once	.	TRBV2	TRBJ2-7	CASSVNLLSF	TGTGCCAGCAGTGTTAACCTCCTATCCTTC
.	.	TRBV6-5	TRBJ1-1	CASRDTYTEAFF	TGTGCCAGCCGGGACACATACACTGAAGCTTTCTTT
.	.	TRBV10-3	TRBJ1-4	CAIRTTENEKLFF	TGTGCCATCAGAACCACAGAAAATGAAAAACTGTTTTTT
.	TRBD2	TRBV19	TRBJ2-3	CATLRLARTDTQYF	TGTGCCACCTTACGACTAGCTCGCACAGATACGCAGTATTTT
.	TRBD2	TRBV5-1	TRBJ2-1	CASSLSAGGNNEQFF	TGCGCCAGCAGCTTGTCTGCGGGGGGGAACAATGAGCAGTTCTTC
.	.	TRBV30	TRBJ1-1	CAWSVVGAEAFF	TGTGCCTGGAGTGTAGTAGGGGCTGAAGCTTTCTTT
.	TRBD2	TRBV30	TRBJ2-3	CAWSWGGSTDTQYF	TGTGCCTGGAGTTGGGGGGGGAGCACAGATACGCAGTATTTT
.	TRBD2	TRBV4-2	TRBJ2-5	CASSQDVASGQETQYF	TGTGCCAGCAGCCAAGATGTCGCTAGCGGACAAGAGACCCAGTACTTC
few	TRBD1	TRBV28	TRBJ1-5	CAISGGGDSPSREQPQHF	TGTGCCATTTCGGGAGGGGGCGATTCCCCTTCAAGGGAACAGCCCCAGCATTTT
.	TRBD1	TRBV29-1	TRBJ1-2	CSVGTGAHWGYTF	TGCAGCGTCGGGACAGGGGCCCATTGGGGCTACACCTTC
.	TRBD1	TRBV28	TRBJ1-1	CASSFDHRGGFTEAFF	TGTGCCAGCAGTTTCGACCACAGGGGGGGGTTCACTGAAGCTTTCTTT
few	.	TRBV28	TRBJ2-7	CASSASGEMDEQYF	TGTGCCAGCAGTGCTAGTGGGGAGATGGACGAGCAGTACTTC
.	.	TRBV6-5	TRBJ1-2	CASSYSRASLGYTF	TGTGCCAGCAGTTACTCGAGGGCATCCCTTGGCTACACCTTC
.	.	TRBV5-5	TRBJ1-1	CASSLTVNTEAFF	TGTGCCAGCAGCTTGACAGTGAACACTGAAGCTTTCTTT
.	.	TRBV27	TRBJ2-1	CASRVSRSSYNEQFF	TGTGCCAGCAGAGTCTCCCGTAGCTCCTACAATGAGCAGTTCTTC
.	TRBD1	TRBV18	TRBJ1-2	CASSPEGQVYGYTF	TGTGCCAGCTCACCCGAGGGACAGGTCTATGGCTACACCTTC
many	.	TRBV5-1	TRBJ2-7	CASSLGQGGGLYEQYF	TGCGCCAGCAGCTTGGGTCAGGGAGGAGGGTTGTACGAGCAGTACTTC
.	TRBD1	TRBV6-5	TRBJ1-1	CASRTGEMNTEAFF	TGTGCCAGCAGGACAGGGGAAATGAACACTGAAGCTTTCTTT
.	TRBD2	TRBV15	TRBJ2-7	CATSRKTGAGAAWEQYF	TGTGCCACCAGCAGAAAAACTGGGGCGGGAGCGGCGTGGGAGCAGTACTTC
.	.	TRBV6-5	TRBJ1-2	CASRGAGAEGYTF	TGTGCCAGTCGGGGCGCAGGGGCTGAGGGCTACACCTTC
.	TRBD2	TRBV6-5	TRBJ2-3	CASRSGGPSTDTQYF	TGTGCCAGCAGGAGCGGGGGGCCCAGCACAGATACGCAGTATTTT
.	.	TRBV10-2	TRBJ2-2	CASSEPYRATNTGELFF	TGCGCCAGCAGTGAGCCCTATCGCGCGACGAACACCGGGGAGCTGTTTTTT
few	.	TRBV27	TRBJ2-7	CASSTGLRSSYEQYF	TGTGCCAGCAGTACGGGACTCAGGAGCTCCTACGAGCAGTACTTC
.	TRBD2	TRBV7-2	TRBJ2-7	CASSLVHMAGGDGQYF	TGTGCCAGCAGCTTAGTCCATATGGCGGGGGGCGACGGGCAGTACTTC
.	.	TRBV30	TRBJ2-1	CAWSVARDEQFF	TGTGCCTGGAGTGTCGCACGGGATGAGCAGTTCTTC
.	TRBD1	TRBV6-5	TRBJ2-7	CASSGQAGSYEQYF	TGTGCCAGCAGCGGACAGGCGGGCTCCTACGAGCAGTACTTC
.	.	TRBV7-9	TRBJ2-5	CASSPLGRGGETQYF	TGTGCCAGCAGCCCATTAGGTCGGGGAGGAGAGACCCAGTACTTC
.	.	TRBV7-3	TRBJ1-1	CASSQIPNTEAFF	TGTGCCAGCAGCCAAATCCCGAACACTGAAGCTTTCTTT
.	.	TRBV11-2	TRBJ1-2	CASSSGGGYTF	TGTGCCAGCAGCTCCGGGGGTGGCTACACCTTC
.	TRBD1	TRBV5-1	TRBJ2-7	CASSGTGVVYEQYF	TGCGCCAGCAGCGGGACAGGGGTGGTCTACGAGCAGTACTTC
few	.	TRBV5-1	TRBJ2-7	CASSFDGIGGSYEQYF	TGCGCCAGCAGCTTTGACGGGATCGGGGGCTCCTACGAGCAGTACTTC
.	TRBD1	TRBV9	TRBJ1-2	CASRGQGTVYGYTF	TGTGCCAGCAGGGGACAGGGGACCGTATATGGCTACACCTTC
.	TRBD1	TRBV27	TRBJ1-2	CASRATGGGYGYTF	TGTGCCAGCAGGGCGACAGGGGGTGGCTATGGCTACACCTTC
.	TRBD1	TRBV15	TRBJ1-4	CATSGQGAANEKLFF	TGTGCCACCAGCGGACAGGGTGCGGCTAATGAAAAACTGTTTTTT
.	.	TRBV5-1	TRBJ1-3	CASSGGQTGNTIYF	TGCGCCAGCAGCGGCGGACAGACGGGAAACACCATATATTTT
few	TRBD2	TRBV11-3	TRBJ2-1	CASSFCGGAYNEQFF	TGTGCCAGCAGCTTTTGCGGGGGGGCCTACAATGAGCAGTTCTTC
.	TRBD1	TRBV9	TRBJ1-1	CASSATGAWVAFF	TGTGCCAGCAGCGCGACAGGGGCGTGGGTAGCTTTCTTT